The sequence of this T cell receptor beta chain was determined in a study of blood T cell repertoires in COVID-19. The protocol was immunoSEQ multiplex PCR, while the TCRdb copy is restricted to in-frame clones and leaves out a portion. Of 140,000 to 150,000 clones in the sample, roughly nine tenths are singletons; the top ten hold about 1.5%. The CDR3 contains 16 residues. Germline V gene lookup returns CDR1 SGHVS and CDR2 FNYEAQ. The ends lost 2 bases at V and 9 bases at J; junction bases unmatched: 13. The sequencing sample was made of peripheral blood. This TCR was sampled from a human donor in a cohort sampled during active COVID-19. The V gene is TRBV7-6, the J gene TRBJ2-3, with TRBD2 identical over 8 bases. The CDR3: CASSLNSGGLGLTQYF. The CDR3 coding sequence is TGTGCCAGCAGCTTAAACTCGGGGGGGTTAGGGCTCACGCAGTATTTT.